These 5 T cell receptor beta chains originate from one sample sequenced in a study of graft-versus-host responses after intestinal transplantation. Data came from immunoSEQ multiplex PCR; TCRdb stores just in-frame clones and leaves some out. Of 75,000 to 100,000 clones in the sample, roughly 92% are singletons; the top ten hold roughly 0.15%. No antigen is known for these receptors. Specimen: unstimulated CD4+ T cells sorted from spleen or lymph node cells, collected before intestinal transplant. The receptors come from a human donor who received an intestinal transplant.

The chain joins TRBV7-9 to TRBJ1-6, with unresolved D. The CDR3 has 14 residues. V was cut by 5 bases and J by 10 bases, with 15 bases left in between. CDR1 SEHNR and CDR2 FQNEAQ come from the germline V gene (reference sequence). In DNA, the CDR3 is TGTGCCAGCAGCACCGAGGGAAGCGCCTCACCCCTCCACTTT. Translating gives CASSTEGSASPLHF.

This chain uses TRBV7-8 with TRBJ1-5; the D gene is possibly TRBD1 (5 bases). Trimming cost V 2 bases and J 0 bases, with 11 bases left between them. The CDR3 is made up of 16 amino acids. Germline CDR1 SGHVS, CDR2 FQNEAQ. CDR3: CASSLTGRDSNQPQHF. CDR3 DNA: TGTGCCAGCAGCTTAACCGGCAGGGATAGCAATCAGCCCCAGCATTTT.

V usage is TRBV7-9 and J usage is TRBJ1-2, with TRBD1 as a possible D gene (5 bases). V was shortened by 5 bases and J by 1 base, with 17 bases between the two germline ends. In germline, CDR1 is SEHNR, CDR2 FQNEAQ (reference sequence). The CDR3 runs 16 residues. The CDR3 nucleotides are TGTGCCAGCAGCCCCTACCGACAGCAATATAACTATGGCTACACCTTC. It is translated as CASSPYRQQYNYGYTF.

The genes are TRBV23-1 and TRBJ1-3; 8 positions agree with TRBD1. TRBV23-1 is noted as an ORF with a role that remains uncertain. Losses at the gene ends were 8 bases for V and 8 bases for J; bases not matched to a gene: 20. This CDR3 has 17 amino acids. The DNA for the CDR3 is TGCGCCAGCCGGGGTCGGGCCCGTCAGGGGGCGGGAGACACCATATATTTT. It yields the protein CASRGRARQGAGDTIYF.

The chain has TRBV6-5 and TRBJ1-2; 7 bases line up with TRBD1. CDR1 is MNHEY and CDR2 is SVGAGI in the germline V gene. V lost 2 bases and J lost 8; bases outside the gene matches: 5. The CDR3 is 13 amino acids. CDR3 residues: CASSYEYRGGYTF. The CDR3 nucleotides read TGTGCCAGCAGTTACGAGTACAGGGGCGGCTACACCTTC.